Each of the 22 T cell receptor beta chains below was sequenced from the same sample in a study of blood T cell repertoires in COVID-19. Repertoires were generated with immunoSEQ multiplex PCR, while TCRdb's copy carries only in-frame clones and drops some. The sample lists about 170,000 clones; approximately 90% were seen once. Sequencing used peripheral blood. These TCRs come from a man aged 60-69 years with acute or convalescent COVID-19.

This clone was observed a single time. This chain links TRBV2 with TRBJ1-2, with 7 bases lining up with TRBD1. CDR3 length: 15 residues. V shed 1 base and J 3 bases; nucleotides not matched to a gene: 5. CDR1 and CDR2 (germline): SNHLY, FYNNEI. As DNA, the CDR3 is TGTGCCAGCAGTGAAGGGTTGGGACAGTACTATGGCTACACCTTC. This gives the protein CASSEGLGQYYGYTF.

In this sample, this clone turned up once. The genes are TRBV7-3 and TRBJ1-1; D gene uncertain. The CDR3 runs 13 residues. V lost 3 bases and J lost 0, with 5 bases in between. Germline CDR1 reads SGHTA; CDR2 reads FQGTGA. CDR3 protein: CASSFTVNTEAFF. The CDR3 DNA reads as TGTGCCAGCAGCTTTACAGTGAACACTGAAGCTTTCTTT.

The rearrangement links TRBV11-3 to TRBJ1-1, with 10 bases fitting TRBD1. Trimming cost V 5 bases and J 4 bases; bases outside gene matches: 10. The CDR3 has 16 residues. From germline, CDR1 is SGHNT and CDR2 YENEEA. The chain's CDR3 is CASSPGQGEEATEAFF. The CDR3 DNA follows: TGTGCCAGCAGCCCAGGACAGGGGGAGGAGGCCACTGAAGCTTTCTTT.

This chain connects TRBV3-1 (or the pseudogene TRBV3-2) to TRBJ2-7, with D perhaps matching TRBD1 (6 bases). The V gene's germline CDR1 is LGHDT and CDR2 YNNKEL (reference sequence). The V and J ends lost 0 bases and 6 bases respectively, with 15 bases between them. The CDR3 length is 15 residues. The CDR3 DNA sequence: TGTGCCAGCAGCCAAGATCGGCTGGTACAGGGCGAGCAGTACTTC. This translates into CASSQDRLVQGEQYF.

The rearrangement uses TRBV15 and TRBJ2-1; 10 nucleotides match TRBD2. CDR3 length: 19 amino acids. CDR1 is LNHNV and CDR2 is YYDKDF in the germline V gene (reference sequence). V trimming: 1 base; J trimming: 1 base; junction bases outside the gene matches: 10. CDR3 residues: CATSRGSLAGTGSYNEQFF. CDR3 nucleotides: TGTGCCACCAGCAGAGGTTCACTAGCGGGGACGGGGTCCTACAATGAGCAGTTCTTC.

The gene calls are TRBV7-9 and TRBJ1-1, with 9 bases that match TRBD1. Per the germline V gene, CDR1 is SEHNR and CDR2 is FQNEAQ (reference sequence). V lost 4 bases to trimming and J lost 4 bases; unmatched junction nucleotides: 10. The CDR3 contains 16 residues. DNA of the CDR3: TGTGCCAGCAGCTCCCGACAGGGGGGTAGTGGCACTGAAGCTTTCTTT. Translation gives CASSSRQGGSGTEAFF.

The V gene is TRBV2, the J gene TRBJ1-6, with D tentatively TRBD1 (6 bases). Per the germline V gene, CDR1 is SNHLY and CDR2 is FYNNEI. The CDR3 has 17 residues. V was clipped by 5 bases and J by 7 bases, with 21 bases between them. CDR3 loop: CASSLSGTGKGNSPLHF. In nucleotides, the CDR3 is TGTGCCAGCAGTCTGTCCGGAACAGGGAAAGGGAATTCACCCCTCCACTTT.

About this clone itself: At the DNA level, this CDR3 is encoded by other sequences in the same sample as well. V gene TRBV3-1 (or the pseudogene TRBV3-2) combines with J gene TRBJ1-3; D gene unclear. Trimming took off 2 bases at V and 0 bases at J, with 2 bases between the two ends. Germline loops: CDR1 LGHDT, CDR2 YNNKEL (reference sequence). The CDR3 length is 13 residues. This CDR3 reads CASSQRSGNTIYF. The DNA for the CDR3 is TGTGCCAGCAGCCAACGCTCTGGAAACACCATATATTTT.

There are a few counts of this clone. This sequence joins TRBV19 and TRBJ1-5, with D maybe TRBD1 (6 bases). Trimming cost V 4 bases and J 0 bases, with 10 bases left between them. Germline V gene data show CDR1 as LNHDA and CDR2 as SQIVND (reference sequence). There are 15 residues in the CDR3. CDR3 coding DNA: TGTGCCAGTAGTAGAACAGGGATTAGCAATCAGCCCCAGCATTTT. Protein sequence: CASSRTGISNQPQHF.

This clone was seen more than once but under ten times. The chain uses TRBV18 and TRBJ1-1; D remains unclear. This CDR3 comprises 14 residues. Germline V lookup: CDR1 KGHSH, CDR2 LQKENI. Trimming removed 1 base at V and 3 bases at J, with 9 bases between. CDR3 nucleotides: TGTGCCAGCTCACCACATTCCGACTACACTGAAGCTTTCTTT. As protein: CASSPHSDYTEAFF.

The chain joins TRBV10-3 to TRBJ1-1; no clear D. The CDR3 is 13 residues long. Germline CDR1 and CDR2: ENHRY and SYGVKD. The germline V and J ends were trimmed by 7 bases and 2 bases, with 11 bases remaining between them. CDR3 protein: CAINKRGNTEAFF. Written as DNA, the CDR3 is TGTGCCATCAACAAACGGGGAAACACTGAAGCTTTCTTT.

This chain links TRBV27 with TRBJ1-2; 10 positions agree with TRBD1. Trimming at V came to 5 bases and at J to 7 bases, leaving 4 bases not matched to a gene. This CDR3 region has 13 residues. The germline V gene encodes CDR1 MNHEY and CDR2 SMNVEV (reference sequence). CDR3 amino acids: CASSPTGGGGYTF. The CDR3 region has the DNA TGTGCCAGCAGTCCGACAGGGGGCGGTGGCTACACCTTC.

The chain links TRBV24-1 to TRBJ2-5, with a possible D match to TRBD1 (5 bases). This CDR3 has 14 amino acids. Per germline, CDR1 KGHDR and CDR2 SFDVKD. The V gene lost 6 bases and the J gene lost 1 base, with 11 bases spanning the gap. The CDR3 bases are TGTGCCACCAGTACAGGTCCGGGCCAAGAGACCCAGTACTTC. This codes for CATSTGPGQETQYF.

The rearrangement joins TRBV3-1 (or the pseudogene TRBV3-2) to TRBJ2-7; 9 nucleotides match TRBD1. Per germline, CDR1 LGHDT and CDR2 YNNKEL (reference sequence). This CDR3 spans 14 amino acids. V was clipped by 4 bases and J by 2 bases; unmatched bases: 3. DNA of the CDR3: TGTGCCAGCAGCCTTTGGGACAGGGCCTACGAGCAGTACGTC. It yields the protein CASSLWDRAYEQYV.

This clone was seen only once. The chain couples TRBV27 to TRBJ2-7, with TRBD1 matching 8 bases. CDR1 MNHEY and CDR2 SMNVEV come from the germline V gene (reference sequence). V shed 2 bases, J shed 0 bases, and the junction held 6 bases outside the gene matches. This CDR3 spans 16 amino acids. CDR3 sequence (DNA): TGTGCCAGCAGTTTACTTGGACAGGGAAGCTCCTACGAGCAGTACTTC. Translation gives CASSLLGQGSSYEQYF.

With respect to this clone: In the same sample, other DNA sequences code for this CDR3. V is TRBV6-5 and J is TRBJ1-4; 8 bases fit TRBD1. Germline loops: CDR1 MNHEY, CDR2 SVGAGI. The CDR3 length is 14 residues. Trimming removed 3 bases from V and 6 bases from J; junction bases left unmatched: 3. CDR3 DNA sequence: TGTGCCAGCAGTTATGCAGGGGGCGATGAAAAACTGTTTTTT. Protein sequence: CASSYAGGDEKLFF.

J is TRBJ2-7 and V is TRBV4-1; 13 nucleotides match TRBD2. Germline-derived CDR1 and CDR2 are MGHRA and YSYEKL. The CDR3 is 19 residues long. V was clipped by 1 base and J by 0 bases; unmatched bases: 9. The CDR3 DNA follows: TGCGCCAGCAGCCAAGGGCTGGGACTAGCGGGAACGGACTCCTACGAGCAGTACTTC. As protein: CASSQGLGLAGTDSYEQYF.

This chain joins TRBV12-5 and TRBJ2-6; 9 nucleotides agree with TRBD1. Germline CDR1 is LGHNT and CDR2 is FRNRAP. J lost 2 bases, V lost 3 bases, and 8 bases had no gene match. The CDR3 is 18 amino acids. This CDR3 is CASGLLLQGAAGANVLTF. The CDR3 DNA is TGTGCTAGTGGTTTACTCCTACAGGGGGCAGCTGGGGCCAACGTCCTGACTTTC. The full variable domain, in which reference TRBV12-5 and TRBJ2-6 provide the parts outside the CDR3, is DARVTQTPRHKVTEMGQEVTMRCQPILGHNTVFWYRQTMMQGLELLAYFRNRAPLDDSGMPKDRFSAEMPDATLATLKIQPSEPRDSAVYFCASGLLLQGAAGANVLTFGAGSRLTVL.

The V and J genes are TRBV4-3 and TRBJ2-3, with TRBD2 matching over 14 bases. Germline CDR1 LGHNA, CDR2 YSLEER. The CDR3 length is 16 residues. V shed 3 bases, J shed 3 bases, and the junction held 2 bases outside the gene matches. Written as DNA, the CDR3 is TGCGCCAGCAGCCAGGGGACTAGCGGGAGTACAGATACGCAGTATTTT. It yields the protein CASSQGTSGSTDTQYF.

V gene TRBV11-3 combines with J gene TRBJ2-1, with a possible D match to TRBD2 (5 bases). V gave up 0 bases and J gave up 7 bases, with 13 bases separating them. This CDR3 has 15 residues. The germline V gene encodes CDR1 SGHNT and CDR2 YENEEA. For the CDR3, the DNA is TGTGCCAGCAGCTTAGATGGACTCACGGGAAATGAGCAGTTCTTC. Translated: CASSLDGLTGNEQFF.

This rearrangement joins TRBV29-1 to TRBJ1-2; 7 positions match TRBD1. The CDR3 runs to 12 residues. Germline CDR1 SQVTM, CDR2 ANQGSEA. The V gene end was trimmed by 6 bases and the J gene end by 8 bases; junction bases not matched to a gene: 9. CDR3 nucleotides: TGCAGCGTCTCGGACAGGTTAAACGGCTACACCTTC. Its protein product is CSVSDRLNGYTF.

The V call is TRBV24-1, the J call TRBJ2-1; 9 nucleotides line up with TRBD1. V dropped 4 bases and J dropped 6; count of bases not matched to a gene: 6. In germline, CDR1 is KGHDR, CDR2 SFDVKD. This CDR3 has 15 residues. This CDR3 reads CATSESGQGPNEQFF. Here the CDR3 DNA reads TGTGCCACCAGTGAATCGGGACAGGGTCCCAATGAGCAGTTCTTC.